Shown below are 2 T cell receptor beta chains from a single sample sequenced in a study of cytomegalovirus exposure and HLA in healthy donors. PCR used 60 Vbeta primers and 13 Jbeta primers. TCRdb's copy holds only in-frame clones and misses some; the assay was immunoSEQ multiplex PCR. The profile covers about 120,000 clones, with around 77% appearing a single time and 3.5% to 4.5% taken by the ten largest. Sequencing was carried out using PBMCs. These receptors all come from a human donor in good health.

The gene calls are TRBV2 and TRBJ2-5, with 7 bases fitting TRBD1. V lost 5 bases to trimming and J lost 8 bases; unmatched junction nucleotides: 14. CDR3 length: 15 residues. From germline, CDR1 is SNHLY and CDR2 FYNNEI. The chain's CDR3 is CASSLTPGQSLTQYF. As DNA, the CDR3 is TGTGCCAGCAGTCTGACGCCGGGACAGTCCTTAACCCAGTACTTC.

This sequence joins TRBV30 and TRBJ2-3; 7 bases align to TRBD2. The CDR3 consists of 16 residues. V dropped 0 bases and J dropped 2; count of bases not matched to a gene: 8. Germline assignment: CDR1 GTSNPN and CDR2 SVGIG (reference sequence). Here the CDR3 reads CAWSVDQGTTTDTQYF. CDR3 nucleotide sequence: TGTGCCTGGAGTGTAGATCAAGGGACTACCACAGATACGCAGTATTTT. Full variable domain (remainder filled in from reference TRBV30 and TRBJ2-3): SQTIHQWPATLVQPVGSPLSLECTVEGTSNPNLYWYRQAAGRGLQLLFYSVGIGQISSEVPQNLSASRPQDRQFILSSKKLLLSDSGFYLCAWSVDQGTTTDTQYFGPGTRLTVL.